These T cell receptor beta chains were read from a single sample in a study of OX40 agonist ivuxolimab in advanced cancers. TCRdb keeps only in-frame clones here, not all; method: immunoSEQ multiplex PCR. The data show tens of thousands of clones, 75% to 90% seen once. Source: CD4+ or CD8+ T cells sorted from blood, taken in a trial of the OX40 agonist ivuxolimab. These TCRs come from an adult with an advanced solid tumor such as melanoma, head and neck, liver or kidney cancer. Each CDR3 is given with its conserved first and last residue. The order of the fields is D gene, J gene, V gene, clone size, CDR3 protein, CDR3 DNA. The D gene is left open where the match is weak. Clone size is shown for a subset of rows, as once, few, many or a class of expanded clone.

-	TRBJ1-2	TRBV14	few	CASSQDPVVDYGYTF	TGTGCCAGCAGCCAAGATCCGGTGGTGGACTATGGCTACACCTTC
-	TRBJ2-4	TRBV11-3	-	CASSQGTKNIQYF	TGTGCCAGCAGCCAAGGGACCAAAAACATTCAGTACTTC
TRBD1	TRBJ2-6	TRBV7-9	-	CASSLGQGLSSGANVLTF	TGTGCCAGCAGCTTAGGACAGGGTCTAAGCTCTGGGGCCAACGTCCTGACTTTC
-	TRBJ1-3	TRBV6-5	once	CASSYTLQGGNTIYF	TGTGCCAGCAGTTATACCTTGCAGGGGGGAAACACCATATATTTT
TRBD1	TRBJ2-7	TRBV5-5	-	CASSQRSDRVSYEQYF	TGTGCCAGCAGCCAAAGGTCCGACAGGGTGAGCTACGAGCAGTACTTC
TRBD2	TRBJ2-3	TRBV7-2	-	CASSYQLAGGRGAQYF	TGTGCCAGCAGCTACCAACTAGCGGGTGGCCGAGGGGCGCAGTATTTT
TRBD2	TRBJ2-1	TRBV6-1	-	CASSELTGGPFNEQFF	TGTGCCAGCAGTGAACTAACGGGAGGGCCGTTCAATGAGCAGTTCTTC
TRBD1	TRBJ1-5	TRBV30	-	CAWAGQGGAQHF	TGTGCCTGGGCGGGACAGGGAGGGGCCCAGCATTTT
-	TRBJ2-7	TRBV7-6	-	CASSPGSPYEQYF	TGTGCCAGCAGCCCGGGGTCCCCCTACGAGCAGTACTTC
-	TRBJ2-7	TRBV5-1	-	CASSLRGAHEQYF	TGCGCCAGCAGCCTTAGGGGGGCCCACGAGCAGTACTTC
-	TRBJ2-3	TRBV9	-	CASSVWSADTQYF	TGTGCCAGCAGCGTTTGGTCGGCAGATACGCAGTATTTT
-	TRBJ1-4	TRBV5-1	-	CASSFMTASNEKLFF	TGCGCCAGCAGCTTTATGACAGCGTCTAATGAAAAACTGTTTTTT
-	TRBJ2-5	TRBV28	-	CASAPPRGETQYF	TGTGCCAGCGCCCCCCCCCGTGGGGAGACCCAGTACTTC
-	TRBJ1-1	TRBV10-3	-	CAISQFPSGQNTEAFF	TGTGCCATCAGCCAGTTTCCATCGGGTCAGAACACTGAAGCTTTCTTT
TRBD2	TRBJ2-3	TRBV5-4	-	CASSQFLADTDTQYF	TGTGCCAGCAGCCAGTTTCTAGCGGATACAGATACGCAGTATTTT
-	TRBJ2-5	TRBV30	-	CAWAIQETQYF	TGTGCCTGGGCCATACAAGAGACCCAGTACTTC
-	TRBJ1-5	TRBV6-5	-	CASSLGGGPQHF	TGTGCCAGCAGCCTGGGCGGGGGGCCCCAGCATTTT
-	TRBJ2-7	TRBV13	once	CASSLGRRHSYEQYF	TGTGCCAGCAGCTTAGGCCGTAGACACTCCTACGAGCAGTACTTC
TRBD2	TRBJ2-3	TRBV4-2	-	CASSQDPLAGVARTQYF	TGTGCCAGCAGCCAAGACCCGCTAGCGGGGGTGGCTAGGACGCAGTATTTT
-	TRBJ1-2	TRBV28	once	CAILGGPTYGYTF	TGTGCCATCCTGGGGGGACCTACCTATGGCTACACCTTC
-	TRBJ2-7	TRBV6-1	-	CASSRSTSYEQYF	TGTGCCAGCAGTCGGTCGACCTCCTACGAGCAGTACTTC
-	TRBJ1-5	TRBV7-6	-	CASSPRLPDSIASNQPQHF	TGTGCCAGCAGCCCCCGATTGCCGGACAGCATCGCTAGCAATCAGCCCCAGCATTTT
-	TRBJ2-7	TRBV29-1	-	CSVNIGGPTYEQYF	TGCAGCGTCAATATCGGGGGACCCACCTACGAGCAGTACTTC
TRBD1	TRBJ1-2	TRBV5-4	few	CASSRDRANYGYTF	TGTGCCAGCAGCCGGGACAGAGCTAACTATGGCTACACCTTC
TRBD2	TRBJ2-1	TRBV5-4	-	CASSYLAGGSGNEQFF	TGTGCCAGCAGCTACCTAGCGGGGGGCAGTGGCAATGAGCAGTTCTTC
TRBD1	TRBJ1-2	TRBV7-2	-	CASSLGAGGRAYGYTF	TGTGCCAGCAGCTTAGGTGCAGGGGGGCGAGCCTATGGCTACACCTTC
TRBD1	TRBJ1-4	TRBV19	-	CASSPTGGYEKLFF	TGTGCCAGTAGTCCTACAGGGGGCTATGAAAAACTGTTTTTT
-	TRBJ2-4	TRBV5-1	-	CASSLGGGTPTQYF	TGCGCCAGCAGCTTGGGTGGGGGGACCCCCACTCAGTACTTC
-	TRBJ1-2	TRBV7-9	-	CASSLDRVGYTF	TGTGCCAGCAGCTTAGACAGGGTTGGCTACACCTTC
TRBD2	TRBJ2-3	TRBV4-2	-	CASSQVPGTSFPDTQYF	TGTGCCAGCAGCCAAGTTCCCGGGACTAGCTTCCCAGATACGCAGTATTTT
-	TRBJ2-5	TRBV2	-	CASSVIGVETQYF	TGTGCCAGCAGTGTGATCGGGGTAGAGACCCAGTACTTC
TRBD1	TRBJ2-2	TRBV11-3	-	CASSPGQGANTGELFF	TGTGCCAGCAGCCCGGGACAGGGAGCGAACACCGGGGAGCTGTTTTTT
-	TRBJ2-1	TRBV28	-	CASSPGGGRKFF	TGTGCCAGCAGTCCGGGGGGCGGTCGGAAGTTCTTC
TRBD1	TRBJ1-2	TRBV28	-	CASSFSGQGKGYTF	TGTGCCAGCAGTTTTTCGGGACAGGGTAAAGGCTACACCTTC
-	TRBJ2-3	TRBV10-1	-	CASSESGGSTDTQYF	TGCGCCAGCAGTGAGTCAGGGGGTTCAACAGATACGCAGTATTTT
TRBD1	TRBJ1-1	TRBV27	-	CASSPDREATEAFF	TGTGCCAGCAGTCCTGACAGGGAAGCCACTGAAGCTTTCTTT
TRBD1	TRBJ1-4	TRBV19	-	CASSPPGQGGEKLFF	TGTGCCAGTAGTCCTCCGGGACAGGGGGGTGAAAAACTGTTTTTT
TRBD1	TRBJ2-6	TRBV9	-	CASSVPGQGMVVLTF	TGTGCCAGCAGCGTACCGGGACAGGGGATGGTTGTCCTGACTTTC
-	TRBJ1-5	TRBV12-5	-	CASGLGQDWVNQPQHF	TGTGCTAGTGGTTTGGGACAGGACTGGGTTAATCAGCCCCAGCATTTT
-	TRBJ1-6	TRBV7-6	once	CASSLTLGSPLHF	TGTGCCAGCAGCTTAACCTTAGGGTCACCCCTCCACTTT
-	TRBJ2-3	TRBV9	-	CASSVASHLTPDTQYF	TGTGCCAGCAGCGTTGCCTCCCATCTCACGCCGGATACGCAGTATTTT
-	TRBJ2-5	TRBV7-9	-	CASSPPFRSGETQYF	TGTGCCAGCAGCCCGCCGTTTCGGAGTGGAGAGACCCAGTACTTC
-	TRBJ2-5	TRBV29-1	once	CSIRKEGLETQYF	TGCAGCATCCGAAAGGAGGGGTTAGAGACCCAGTACTTC
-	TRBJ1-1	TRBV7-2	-	CASSLAGVNTEAFF	TGTGCCAGCAGCTTAGCTGGGGTGAACACTGAAGCTTTCTTT
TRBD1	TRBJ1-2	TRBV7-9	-	CASSLGQGNYGYTF	TGTGCCAGCAGCTTGGGACAGGGAAACTATGGCTACACCTTC
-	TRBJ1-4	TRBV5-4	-	CASSLHSSEKLFF	TGTGCCAGCAGCTTGCACAGTAGTGAAAAACTGTTTTTT
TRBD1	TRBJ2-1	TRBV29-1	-	CSVKGTGNNEQFF	TGCAGCGTTAAGGGGACAGGGAACAATGAGCAGTTCTTC
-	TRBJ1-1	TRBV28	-	CASSLGAFF	TGTGCCAGCAGTTTAGGGGCTTTCTTT
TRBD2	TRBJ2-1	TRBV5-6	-	CASSVGTSNEQFF	TGTGCCAGCAGCGTCGGGACTAGCAATGAGCAGTTCTTC
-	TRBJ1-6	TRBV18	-	CASAPTSSYNSPLHF	TGTGCCAGCGCCCCTACGAGCTCCTATAATTCACCCCTCCACTTT
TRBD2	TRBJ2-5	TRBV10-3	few	CAISEGSGAQETQYF	TGTGCCATCAGTGAAGGAAGCGGGGCCCAAGAGACCCAGTACTTC
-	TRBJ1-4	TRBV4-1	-	CASSQERGNEKLFF	TGCGCCAGCAGCCAAGAAAGGGGGAACGAAAAACTGTTTTTT
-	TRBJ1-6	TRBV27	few	CASSFGLYNSPLHF	TGTGCCAGCAGTTTCGGCCTCTATAATTCACCCCTCCACTTT
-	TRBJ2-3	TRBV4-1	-	CASSQDRADTDTQYF	TGCGCCAGCAGCCAAGACAGGGCTGACACAGATACGCAGTATTTT
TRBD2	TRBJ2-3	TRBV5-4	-	CASSLGLAVWDTQYF	TGTGCCAGCAGCTTGGGGCTAGCGGTATGGGATACGCAGTATTTT